One and the same sample provided the 14 T cell receptor beta chains below, sequenced in a study of blood T cell repertoires in COVID-19. Data came from immunoSEQ multiplex PCR; TCRdb stores just in-frame clones and leaves some out. In the table there are roughly 170,000 clones, roughly 79% of which are singletons. Sequencing was done on a sample of peripheral blood. These receptors came from a woman between 65 and 79 years old with acute or convalescent COVID-19.

The chain uses TRBV30 and TRBJ2-5; D is unclear. V gave up 0 bases and J gave up 9 bases, with 11 bases separating them. Germline loops: CDR1 GTSNPN, CDR2 SVGIG (reference sequence). The CDR3 runs to 12 residues. Here the CDR3 reads CAWSVYRESQYF. The CDR3 region has the DNA TGTGCCTGGAGTGTATATCGTGAGTCCCAGTACTTC.

The chain joins TRBV4-1 to TRBJ2-2, with TRBD2 identical over 7 bases. Germline CDR1 and CDR2: MGHRA and YSYEKL. The CDR3 length is 15 residues. Unmatched junction bases numbered 5, after V lost 1 base and J lost 6 bases. This CDR3 is CASSQGDYSAGELFF. The DNA of the CDR3 is TGCGCCAGCAGCCAAGGGGACTACTCGGCCGGGGAGCTGTTTTTT.

CDR3 loop: CSVGHDYGYTF. DNA for the CDR3: TGCAGCGTGGGACATGACTATGGCTACACCTTC. The chain is built from TRBV29-1 and TRBJ1-2; D is possibly TRBD1 (6 bases). The V gene's germline CDR1 is SQVTM and CDR2 ANQGSEA. The V gene lost 6 bases and the J gene lost 3 bases, with 8 bases spanning the gap. The CDR3 is made up of 11 amino acids.

This clone came up a few times. This rearrangement joins TRBV20-1 to TRBJ2-7; 10 positions agree with TRBD2. The CDR3 contains 15 residues. Losses at the gene ends were 3 bases for V and 2 bases for J; bases not matched to a gene: 7. Germline CDR1 and CDR2: DFQATT and SNEGSKA (reference sequence). CDR3 in amino acids: CSASGASGSTYEQYF. CDR3 DNA sequence: TGCAGTGCTAGTGGAGCTAGCGGGAGTACCTACGAGCAGTACTTC.

This rearrangement joins TRBV27 to TRBJ1-6, with 11 bases identical to TRBD1. V shed 6 bases, J shed 7 bases, and the junction held 5 bases outside the gene matches. Germline V lookup: CDR1 MNHEY, CDR2 SMNVEV (reference sequence). The CDR3 runs 15 residues. The CDR3, as DNA: TGTGCCAGCAGACCTGGACAGGGGGCAAATTCACCCCTCCACTTT. Its translation: CASRPGQGANSPLHF.

This sequence joins TRBV12-3 or TRBV12-4 and TRBJ2-1; no definite D call. V lost 7 bases, J lost 4 bases, and 8 bases lay in between. The CDR3 extends over 12 amino acids. CDR3 sequence reads: CASTETYNEQFF. DNA of the CDR3: TGTGCCAGCACAGAGACTTACAATGAGCAGTTCTTC.

This chain joins TRBV6-5 and TRBJ1-1, with a tentative D call TRBD1 (5 bases). Trimming took 5 bases from V and 1 from J, leaving 11 bases between them. Germline lookup yields CDR1 MNHEY and CDR2 SVGAGI. This CDR3 is 14 amino acids long. CDR3 DNA sequence: TGTGCCAGCAGTCTGACAGTAACGAACACTGAAGCTTTCTTT. This translates into CASSLTVTNTEAFF.

The chain couples TRBV29-1 to TRBJ2-7, with a weak D call TRBD2 (5 bases). The V gene's germline CDR1 is SQVTM and CDR2 ANQGSEA. V was cut by 6 bases and J by 2 bases, with 8 bases left in between. The CDR3 length is 11 residues. The CDR3 DNA is TGCAGCGTGGCCGGGACCTACGAGCAGTACTTC. It yields the protein CSVAGTYEQYF.

The chain joins TRBV7-2 to TRBJ2-7, with a possible D match to TRBD1 (7 bases). The V and J ends lost 3 bases and 3 bases respectively, with 9 bases between them. This CDR3 spans 13 amino acids. The germline V gene has CDR1 SGHTA and CDR2 FQGNSA. For the CDR3, the DNA is TGTGCCAGCAGCTTCAGGGGGGACTACGAGCAGTACTTC. Protein: CASSFRGDYEQYF. Variable domain in full (rest from reference TRBV7-2 and TRBJ2-7): GAGVSQSPSNKVTEKGKDVELRCDPISGHTALYWYRQSLGQGLEFLIYFQGNSAPDKSGLPSDRFSAERTGGSVSTLTIQRTQQEDSAVYLCASSFRGDYEQYFGPGTRLTVT.

This clone was found once. This chain joins TRBV12-3 or TRBV12-4 and TRBJ2-5; 7 bases are a match to TRBD2. Trimming at V came to 6 bases and at J to 10 bases, leaving 11 bases not matched to a gene. CDR3 size: 13 residues. The CDR3 DNA reads TGTGCCAGCAGCCGGGGGGTAGGAGATAACCAGTACTTC. Its protein is CASSRGVGDNQYF.

CDR3 sequence (DNA): TGTGCCAGCAGTTACGAGGGCACCGGGGAGCTGTTTTTT. Its translation: CASSYEGTGELFF. The J gene is TRBJ2-2, the V gene TRBV6-5; D is perhaps TRBD2 (5 bases). The CDR3 runs 13 residues. CDR1 is MNHEY and CDR2 is SVGAGI in the germline V gene. Deletions cut 2 bases from V and 4 bases from J, with 5 bases between.

The genes are TRBV9 and TRBJ2-7; TRBD2 matches 13 bases. The germline V gene has CDR1 SGDLS and CDR2 YYNGEE. The V gene end was trimmed by 4 bases and the J gene end by 7 bases; junction bases not matched to a gene: 8. The CDR3 covers 15 residues. The CDR3 nucleotides are TGTGCCAGCAGCATAACTAGCGGGAGGGCGGGTGAGCAGTACTTC. As protein: CASSITSGRAGEQYF.

V gene TRBV7-8 combines with J gene TRBJ1-3; perhaps TRBD1 as D (5 bases). The germline V gene encodes CDR1 SGHVS and CDR2 FQNEAQ. The CDR3 totals 15 residues. V was cut by 2 bases and J by 1 base, with 9 bases left in between. CDR3 protein: CASSLTPGSGNTIYF. In nucleotides, the CDR3 is TGTGCCAGCAGCTTAACCCCAGGGTCTGGAAACACCATATATTTT.

V and J are TRBV29-1 and TRBJ1-4, with D maybe TRBD1 (6 bases). The CDR3 covers 14 residues. Deletions cut 3 bases from V and 4 bases from J, with 12 bases between. Germline loops: CDR1 SQVTM, CDR2 ANQGSEA. The CDR3 DNA reads as TGCAGCGTTGACATAACAGGGAGTAATGAAAAACTGTTTTTT. This gives the protein CSVDITGSNEKLFF.